Following are 27 T cell receptor beta chains from one sample sequenced in a study of T cells in Graves' hyperthyroidism and ophthalmopathy. What was amplified from RNA transcripts were TCR beta CDR3 regions. HTBI primers were the set used in a first-round RT-PCR of the TCR CDR3. Via MiXCR, TCRdb re-called the multiplex PCR reads, giving one row per CDR3 protein. Altogether a few hundred thousand distinct CDR3 sequences are present, roughly 50% being singletons, with the ten largest covering roughly 8.2%. The sample comprised peripheral blood or thyroid tissue (not recorded which). The receptors stem from a woman between 18 and 30 years old with Graves' hyperthyroidism.

This clonotype was counted a few times. This sequence joins TRBV7-3 and TRBJ2-7; 10 bases agree with TRBD2. With the DNA end fitting TRBJ2-1 better, the J assignment may be wrong. The CDR3 contains 15 residues. Germline CDR1 SGHTA, CDR2 FQGTGA. The CDR3 sequence is CASSASGSYYNEQFF. CDR3 coding DNA: TGTGCCAGCAGCGCTAGCGGGAGTTATTACAATGAGCAGTTCTTC.

This clonotype was found many times. This rearrangement joins TRBV7-2 to TRBJ2-5, with 10 bases lining up with TRBD1. The V segment lost 0 bases and the J segment 2 bases; nucleotides outside the gene matches: 6. CDR3 length: 17 residues. Germline V gene sequence: CDR1 SGHTA, CDR2 FQGNSA. The CDR3 region has the DNA TGTGCCAGCAGCTTAGCGGGACAGGGGCTACCTCAAGAGACCCAGTACTTC. Residues: CASSLAGQGLPQETQYF.

This clonotype has more than one count but fewer than ten. The chain is built from TRBV4-2 and TRBJ1-5; tentative D call: TRBD1 (6 bases). The germline V and J ends were trimmed by 0 bases and 4 bases, with 13 bases remaining between them. This CDR3 is built from 16 residues. Germline V CDR1 and CDR2: LGHNA, YNFKEQ. The CDR3 protein is CASSQDLQGLNQPQHF. The CDR3 DNA sequence: TGTGCCAGCAGCCAAGATCTACAGGGCCTTAATCAGCCCCAGCATTTT.

The chain employs TRBV7-2 and TRBJ1-1; the match to TRBD1 covers 11 bases. Germline V gene sequence: CDR1 SGHTA, CDR2 FQGNSA. The CDR3 sequence is 16 residues long. V shed 0 bases and J 4 bases; nucleotides not matched to a gene: 4. As DNA, the CDR3 is TGTGCCAGCAGCTTAGCGTGGGACAGGGGGGCCACTGAAGCTTTCTTT. Translating gives CASSLAWDRGATEAFF.

The table lists this clonotype with many counts. The chain has TRBV19 and TRBJ1-3; no clear D. The ends were cut back, 5 bases at V and 2 bases at J, with 13 bases in the middle. CDR3 size: 15 residues. Per the germline V gene, CDR1 is LNHDA and CDR2 is SQIVND (reference sequence). The CDR3 DNA is TGTGCCAGTAGTCGGACCGGCGGTACTGGAAACACCATATATTTT. It yields the protein CASSRTGGTGNTIYF.

The chain carries TRBV7-9 and TRBJ2-1; D unclear. The CDR3 consists of 16 residues. Trimming took off 5 bases at V and 0 bases at J, with 14 bases between the two ends. Germline V gene data show CDR1 as SEHNR and CDR2 as FQNEAQ (reference sequence). CDR3 protein: CASSVRLLSSYNEQFF. In DNA, the CDR3 is TGTGCCAGCAGCGTCAGACTCTTGAGCTCCTACAATGAGCAGTTCTTC.

This clonotype was seen ten or more times. J is TRBJ1-2 and V is TRBV10-3; the D gene is possibly TRBD1 (6 bases). The CDR3 covers 14 residues. Germline CDR1 and CDR2: ENHRY and SYGVKD. The V gene lost 11 bases and the J gene lost 5 bases, with 21 bases spanning the gap. This CDR3 reads CASTLGALEYGYTF. In DNA form, the CDR3 reads TGTGCCTCCACGTTGGGGGCGCTTGAGTATGGCTACACCTTC.

With regard to this clonotype: The germline gene is not matched at one end of the junction; a read error may be the cause. The DNA of the CDR3 is TGCGCCAGCAGCCAAGAGGGGGTCAGGGGGGCCAACGTCCTGACTTTC. This codes for CASSQEGVRGANVLTF. The chain is built from TRBV7-3 and TRBJ2-6; D might be TRBD1 (6 bases). Germline values: CDR1 SGHTA, CDR2 FQGTGA. CDR3 length: 16 residues.

In its sample, this clonotype was seen a few times. Just one base apart from a much larger clone, this may be a read error. The CDR3 nucleotides read TGTGCCAGTAGTATCGCAAATGCCCCGCCCACTGAAGCTTTCTTT. It translates to CASSIANAPPTEAFF. The chain combines TRBV19 with TRBJ1-1, with D unclear. The CDR3 has 15 amino acids. Trimming left V 3 bases short and J 4 bases short, with 15 bases between. Germline values: CDR1 LNHDA, CDR2 SQIVND (reference sequence).

This clonotype has a count of ten or more. V usage is TRBV2 and J usage is TRBJ2-5; D remains unclear. Germline V gives CDR1 SNHLY, CDR2 FYNNEI. Trimming shortened V by 5 bases and J by 7 bases, and 8 bases separated the two germline ends. There are 11 residues in the CDR3. Written as DNA, the CDR3 is TGTGCCAGCAGTACCACTGGGACCCAGTACTTC. Translation: CASSTTGTQYF.

V gene TRBV29-1 combines with J gene TRBJ1-2, with TRBD1 matching over 10 bases. The V gene's germline CDR1 is SQVTM and CDR2 ANQGSEA. This CDR3 region has 14 residues. V was pared by 0 bases and J by 8 bases, with 6 bases of the junction left unmatched. The CDR3: CSVEEGTGAFGYTF. CDR3 in DNA: TGCAGCGTTGAAGAAGGGACAGGGGCGTTCGGCTACACCTTC.

The V and J genes are TRBV9 and TRBJ2-7; D gene uncertain. The CDR3 sequence is 13 residues long. The V gene's germline CDR1 is SGDLS and CDR2 YYNGEE. V dropped 1 base and J dropped 3 bases, with 8 bases sitting between them. CDR3 loop: CASSVRADYEQYF. CDR3 coding DNA: TGTGCCAGCAGCGTACGGGCAGACTACGAGCAGTACTTC.

This clonotype was picked up many times. The rearrangement uses TRBV25-1 and TRBJ1-2; D is unresolved. In germline, CDR1 is MGHDK, CDR2 SYGVNS. Deletions cut 1 base from V and 6 bases from J, with 3 bases between. The CDR3 has 11 residues. The CDR3 nucleotides are TGTGCCAGCAGTGAATGGGATGGCTACACCTTC. This codes for CASSEWDGYTF.

Many counts were recorded for this clonotype. The chain combines TRBV9 with TRBJ2-7; possibly TRBD2 for D (6 bases). The CDR3 covers 16 residues. The germline V and J ends were trimmed by 0 bases and 2 bases, with 15 bases remaining between them. Germline-derived CDR1 and CDR2 are SGDLS and YYNGEE. Here the CDR3 DNA reads TGTGCCAGCAGCGTAGGGTGGGGGGACGGGACCTACGAGCAGTACTTC. Its protein product is CASSVGWGDGTYEQYF.

At least ten counts were recorded for this clonotype. The V gene is TRBV9, the J gene TRBJ2-5; no definite D call. Germline V lookup: CDR1 SGDLS, CDR2 YYNGEE. The CDR3 runs 12 residues. The V end was cut by 4 bases, the J end by 6 bases, with 10 bases between. The CDR3: CASSQDWKTQYF. The CDR3 region has the DNA TGTGCCAGCAGCCAGGATTGGAAGACCCAGTACTTC.

The chain is built from TRBV6-5 and TRBJ1-5; TRBD1 might be the D (6 bases). V lost 0 bases to trimming and J lost 5 bases, with 14 bases between them. The CDR3 is 16 residues long. Germline assignment: CDR1 MNHEY and CDR2 SVGAGI. CDR3 nucleotides: TGTGCCAGCAGTTACTCCCGGGGGCTAGGCTATCAGCCCCAGCATTTT. Residues: CASSYSRGLGYQPQHF.

This clonotype came up many times. The chain is built from TRBV20-1 and TRBJ2-7, with 10 nucleotides matching TRBD2. The germline gives CDR1 DFQATT, CDR2 SNEGSKA (reference sequence). The CDR3 is 15 residues long. The ends lost 0 bases at V and 2 bases at J; junction bases unmatched: 4. This chain's CDR3 is CSARDRLAGAYEQYF. CDR3 bases: TGCAGTGCTAGAGATCGGCTAGCGGGAGCCTACGAGCAGTACTTC.

The V gene is TRBV29-1, the J gene TRBJ2-7; D remains unclear. The CDR3 sequence is 12 residues long. The germline V and J ends were trimmed by 4 bases and 2 bases, with 9 bases remaining between them. CDR1 is SQVTM and CDR2 is ANQGSEA in the germline V gene. The CDR3 loop reads CSVVAGPYEQYF. The CDR3, as DNA: TGCAGCGTTGTGGCAGGCCCCTACGAGCAGTACTTC.

V gene TRBV6-4 combines with J gene TRBJ1-3; 7 bases agree with TRBD1. V lost 2 bases, J lost 0 bases, and 4 bases stayed unmatched. The CDR3 sequence is 16 residues long. CDR1 and CDR2 (germline): MRHNA, SNTAGT. The CDR3, as DNA: TGTGCCAGCAGTGACGCGGGACAGTCCTCTGGAAACACCATATATTTT. Its protein is CASSDAGQSSGNTIYF.

This clonotype was counted ten times or more. The genes are TRBV7-9 and TRBJ2-7; TRBD2 agrees at 7 bases. Germline CDR1 is SEHNR and CDR2 is FQNEAQ (reference sequence). V lost 5 bases, J lost 2 bases, and 12 bases stayed unmatched. This CDR3 comprises 16 residues. CDR3 in DNA: TGTGCCAGCAGCGCTCTTTGGGGACTAACCGCCTACGAGCAGTACTTC. This gives the protein CASSALWGLTAYEQYF. Supplemented by reference TRBV7-9 and TRBJ2-7, the full variable domain reads DTGVSQNPRHKITKRGQNVTFRCDPISEHNRLYWYRQTLGQGPEFLTYFQNEAQLEKSRLLSDRFSAERPKGSFSTLEIQRTEQGDSAMYLCASSALWGLTAYEQYFGPGTRLTVT.

This clonotype was counted at least ten times. The CDR3 DNA follows: TGTGCCAGCAGTTTACAGGGAGGCTCTGGAAACACCATATATTTT. This gives the protein CASSLQGGSGNTIYF. The chain recombines TRBV27 with TRBJ1-3, with a tentative D call TRBD1 (5 bases). CDR3 length: 15 residues. Germline V gives CDR1 MNHEY, CDR2 SMNVEV (reference sequence). Trimming left V 2 bases short and J 0 bases short, with 8 bases between.

The chain is built from TRBV10-3 and TRBJ1-1, with D uncertain. V was cut by 3 bases and J by 6 bases, with 11 bases left in between. CDR3 length: 13 residues. Germline V gene data show CDR1 as ENHRY and CDR2 as SYGVKD. This chain's CDR3 is CAISDFAGSEAFF. CDR3 coding DNA: TGTGCCATCAGTGATTTTGCGGGGTCTGAAGCTTTCTTT.

The rearrangement joins TRBV5-1 to TRBJ2-7, with 7 bases fitting TRBD1. The germline V gene has CDR1 SGHRS and CDR2 YFSETQ. The junction had 6 bases not matched to a gene; V was cut back by 6 bases and J by 0 bases. This CDR3 spans 14 amino acids. CDR3 DNA sequence: TGCGCCAGCAAAACCGGGACAGACTCCTACGAGCAGTACTTC. Amino acid sequence: CASKTGTDSYEQYF. The whole variable domain, remainder taken from reference TRBV5-1 and TRBJ2-7, is KAGVTQTPRYLIKTRGQQVTLSCSPISGHRSVSWYQQTPGQGLQFLFEYFSETQRNKGNFPGRFSGRQFSNSRSEMNVSTLELGDSALYLCASKTGTDSYEQYFGPGTRLTVT.

At least ten counts were recorded for this clonotype. J is TRBJ1-1 and V is TRBV29-1, with no clear D. V was trimmed by 4 bases and J by 0 bases, leaving 9 bases between them. The CDR3 contains 13 residues. The germline CDR1 and CDR2 sequences are SQVTM and ANQGSEA. CDR3 in DNA: TGCAGCGTTGCGGGGTGGATGAACACTGAAGCTTTCTTT. Translated, it gives CSVAGWMNTEAFF.

This chain links TRBV7-2 with TRBJ2-2; TRBD2 aligns across 14 bases. Unmatched junction bases numbered 13, after V lost 5 bases and J lost 5 bases. Germline V CDR1 and CDR2: SGHTA, FQGNSA. The CDR3 loop spans 19 amino acids. CDR3 sequence reads: CASSRPSGLAGGMTGELFF. The CDR3 DNA reads TGTGCCAGCAGCAGACCATCAGGACTAGCGGGAGGCATGACCGGGGAGCTGTTTTTT.

Comment on this clonotype: This may arise from a read error, as a much more abundant clone is one base away. Here the CDR3 omits its conserved ending phenylalanine or tryptophan, so a read error is the likely source. The CDR3 reads CAISASGAGTEAFS. The CDR3, as DNA: TGTGCCATCAGTGCGTCGGGGGCCGGGACTGAAGCTTTCTCT. The chain has TRBV10-3 and TRBJ1-1; maybe TRBD1 (6 bases). Germline V gives CDR1 ENHRY, CDR2 SYGVKD. V was clipped by 4 bases and J by 5 bases, with 14 bases between them. This CDR3 has 14 amino acids.

The chain is built from TRBV6-5 and TRBJ1-5; D is uncertain. V was shortened by 0 bases and J by 5 bases, with 11 bases between the two germline ends. Germline V gene lookup returns CDR1 MNHEY and CDR2 SVGAGI. CDR3 length: 15 residues. CDR3: CASSYSNKGDQPQHF. The CDR3 DNA follows: TGTGCCAGCAGTTACTCGAATAAAGGCGATCAGCCCCAGCATTTT.